This is a list of T cell receptor beta chains from one sample in a study of T cell repertoires in cytomegalovirus infection. Each CDR3 protein gets one entry after TCRdb re-called the reads with MiXCR. The table has around 39,000 distinct CDR3 sequences, roughly 49% seen once. No antigens are known for them. This specimen consisted of CD8+ T cells from cultured PBMCs, obtained from culture after CMV antigen stimulation. The source of these receptors is a human donor in good health (CMV status not recorded). Some clones in this sample may be carry-over from other donors' samples. The CDR3 runs from the conserved cysteine through the conserved F or W. The order of the fields is D gene, clone size, V gene, J gene, CDR3 DNA, CDR3 protein. D genes are given only for firm matches. Clone sizes are given selectively: once, few, many, or a class where the clone is expanded.

>TRBD1|-|TRBV28|TRBJ1-4
TGTGCCAGCAGTTTAGCCGGGACAGATAATGAAAAACTGTTTTTT
CASSLAGTDNEKLFF
>-|few|TRBV7-9|TRBJ2-7
TGTGCCAGCAGCTTAGCGGGACAAACCTACGAGCAGTACTTC
CASSLAGQTYEQYF
>-|-|TRBV11-3|TRBJ2-1
TGTGCCAGCAGCTCAAAGCCGCGAAATGAGCAGTTCTTC
CASSSKPRNEQFF
>-|-|TRBV7-6|TRBJ1-1
TGTGCCAGCAGCAGGACACGGAACACTGAAGCTTTCTTT
CASSRTRNTEAFF
>-|-|TRBV10-3|TRBJ2-1
TGTGCCATCAGAGACCCCACCGGGGACAATGAGCAGTTCTTC
CAIRDPTGDNEQFF
>-|few|TRBV28|TRBJ1-5
TGTGCCAGCAGTTTATATAATCGTGGCGCACGTTTTATGGAGCCCCAGCATTTT
CASSLYNRGARFMEPQHF
>TRBD1|-|TRBV7-9|TRBJ1-4
TGTGCCAGCAGCCTTGACAGGGGTCGTGAAAAACTGTTTTTT
CASSLDRGREKLFF
>-|-|TRBV7-8|TRBJ2-1
TGTGCCAGCAGCCCCGCCATTGAGCAGTTCTTC
CASSPAIEQFF
>-|-|TRBV14|TRBJ2-6
TGTGCCAGCAGCTCCGGACCGGGGACTGGGGCCAACGTCCTGACTTTC
CASSSGPGTGANVLTF
>-|-|TRBV12-3/TRBV12-4|TRBJ1-2
TGTGCCAGCAGTTTGGGCAGAAGTCACTATGGCTACACCTTC
CASSLGRSHYGYTF
>TRBD1|many|TRBV25-1|TRBJ2-1
TGTGCCAGCAGTGTAGGGACAGGGGACTACAATGAGCAGTTCTTC
CASSVGTGDYNEQFF
>-|few|TRBV7-6|TRBJ2-3
TGTGCCAGCAGCTTAGAGTGGGGAGATACGCAGTATTTT
CASSLEWGDTQYF
>-|-|TRBV20-1|TRBJ2-4
TGCAGTGCTAGCCTCAGGGACCGGGACATAGGCATTCAGTACTTC
CSASLRDRDIGIQYF
>TRBD1|-|TRBV5-1|TRBJ1-2
TGCGCCAGCAGCGAGACAGGGGGCTATGGCTACACCTTC
CASSETGGYGYTF
>-|-|TRBV7-2|TRBJ2-3
TGTGCCAGCAGCTTATCTGGCGGTACAGATACGCAGTATTTT
CASSLSGGTDTQYF
>TRBD2|-|TRBV12-3/TRBV12-4|TRBJ2-2
TGTGCCAGCAGGTCGACTAGCGGGAGCAACACCGGGGAGCTGTTTTTT
CASRSTSGSNTGELFF
>-|few|TRBV7-3|TRBJ2-2
TGTGCCAGCAGCTTAAACGGGGAGCTGTTTTTT
CASSLNGELFF
>TRBD1|-|TRBV7-9|TRBJ1-2
TGTGCCAGCAGCCCGAAGGGACAGGGGCTGTCTGGCTACACCTTC
CASSPKGQGLSGYTF
>-|-|TRBV19|TRBJ2-7
TGTGCCAGTAGTATACGCCAGTCCTACGAGCAGTACTTC
CASSIRQSYEQYF
>TRBD2|once|TRBV3-1|TRBJ2-7
TGTGCCAGCAGCCAACTACTAGCGGGAGCTCGAGGCGAGCAGTACTTC
CASSQLLAGARGEQYF
>TRBD1|-|TRBV20-1|TRBJ1-4
TGCAGTGCTAGAAGTCTCAACCCTACAGGGGTTAATGAAAAACTGTTTTTT
CSARSLNPTGVNEKLFF
>TRBD2|-|TRBV7-6|TRBJ2-3
TGTGCCAGCAGTCGGGCTAGCGGGTTCACAGATACGCAGTATTTT
CASSRASGFTDTQYF
>-|few|TRBV4-2|TRBJ1-1
TGTGCCAGCAGCCAAGAAGAGGGGCAAACTGAAGCTTTCTTT
CASSQEEGQTEAFF
>TRBD1|few|TRBV7-7|TRBJ2-4
TGTGCCAGCAGCTTAGGAGTACAGGGGTCCAAAAACATTCAGTACTTC
CASSLGVQGSKNIQYF
>TRBD1|-|TRBV5-6|TRBJ1-2
TGTGCCAGCAGCTCCTGGACAGGCCACAATGGCTACACCTTC
CASSSWTGHNGYTF
>-|few|TRBV7-2|TRBJ2-7
TGTGCCAGCAGCTTAGGTCCGGGAGTCAGCTACGAGCAGTACTTC
CASSLGPGVSYEQYF
>-|-|TRBV11-2|TRBJ2-3
TGTGCCAGCAGCTTAGTGAGGCGTAACGAAGATACGCAGTATTTT
CASSLVRRNEDTQYF
>-|-|TRBV12-3/TRBV12-4|TRBJ2-3
TGTGCCAGCAGTTTAAAAGTGGAGGAACTCCTAAAAACAGATACGCAGTATTTT
CASSLKVEELLKTDTQYF